One sample yielded the 27 T cell receptor beta chains listed below, sequenced in a study of T cell responses to AZD1222 COVID-19 vaccine. Repertoires were generated with immunoSEQ multiplex PCR, while TCRdb's copy carries only in-frame clones and drops some. The sample contains over 100,000 clones, roughly nine tenths of which appear only once. This specimen was peripheral blood, taken on day 0 of AZD1222 vaccination. The receptor set was obtained from an adult in good health.

This chain connects TRBV29-1 to TRBJ1-2; D gene uncertain. Trimming pared 4 bases from V and 10 bases from J, leaving 7 bases between. CDR1 SQVTM and CDR2 ANQGSEA come from the germline V gene. CDR3 length: 9 residues. The CDR3 nucleotides read TGCAGCGTTGGCCAGGCCTACACCTTC. Translating it yields CSVGQAYTF.

The chain has TRBV4-1 and TRBJ1-1; D gene uncertain. CDR1 and CDR2 (germline): MGHRA, YSYEKL. This CDR3 contains 13 residues. V lost 1 base to trimming and J lost 9 bases, with 12 bases between them. The CDR3 DNA sequence: TGCGCCAGCAGCCAAGTAGGTAACGGTAAAGCTTTCTTT. Translation gives CASSQVGNGKAFF.

The chain carries TRBV2 and TRBJ1-5; the D gene is possibly TRBD1 (5 bases). The length of the CDR3 is 12 residues. The germline V gene encodes CDR1 SNHLY and CDR2 FYNNEI. V shed 11 bases and J shed 5 bases, with 13 bases lying between them. The CDR3 region is CAQRGWDQPQHF. The CDR3 region has the DNA TGTGCCCAGAGGGGTTGGGATCAGCCCCAGCATTTT. The entire variable domain, with the rest obtained from reference TRBV2 and TRBJ1-5, is as follows: EPEVTQTPSHQVTQMGQEVILRCVPISNHLYFYWYRQILGQKVEFLVSFYNNEISEKSEIFDDQFSVERPDGSNFTLKIRSTKLEDSAMYFCAQRGWDQPQHFGDGTRLSIL.

V usage is TRBV18 and J usage is TRBJ1-1, with a possible D match to TRBD1 (6 bases). The CDR3 runs to 16 residues. The germline V gene has CDR1 KGHSH and CDR2 LQKENI. Trimming pared 1 base from V and 2 bases from J, leaving 14 bases between. The CDR3 region has the DNA TGTGCCAGCTCACCACGATCACAGGGCCTCAACACTGAAGCTTTCTTT. This translates into CASSPRSQGLNTEAFF.

The chain carries TRBV30 and TRBJ1-1; D is ambiguous. Germline CDR1 GTSNPN, CDR2 SVGIG (reference sequence). V dropped 0 bases and J dropped 5 bases, with 10 bases sitting between them. CDR3 length equals 13 residues. The CDR3 DNA follows: TGTGCCTGGAGTGTACACGAGGGAACTGAAGCTTTCTTT. This gives the protein CAWSVHEGTEAFF.

The chain joins TRBV12-3 or TRBV12-4 to TRBJ1-6; D is uncertain. The CDR3 covers 12 residues. Between the trimmed V and J ends, which lost 5 bases and 7 bases, there was a span of 6 bases. In nucleotides, the CDR3 is TGTGCCAGCAGTCGCCCCAATTCACCCCTCCACTTT. Translated: CASSRPNSPLHF.

This rearrangement joins TRBV7-2 to TRBJ1-2; 7 bases are shared with TRBD1. V lost 5 bases, J lost 2 bases, and 5 bases stayed unmatched. The germline V gene encodes CDR1 SGHTA and CDR2 FQGNSA. This CDR3 is built from 14 residues. CDR3 loop: CASSEGGSNYGYTF. The DNA of the CDR3 is TGTGCCAGCAGCGAAGGGGGCTCGAACTATGGCTACACCTTC.

The chain has TRBV12-2 and TRBJ2-3; the table's D call, TRBD1, has no DNA check behind it. TRBV12-2 is classified as a pseudogene. This CDR3 region has 18 residues. The CDR3 region has the DNA TGTGCAAGTCGCTTAGCGCTAGGACAGGGGTCTAGCACAGATACGCAGTATTTT. It yields the protein CASRLALGQGSSTDTQYF.

The genes are TRBV23-1 and TRBJ2-5, with D tentatively TRBD1 or TRBD2 (5 bases each). TRBV23-1 is an ORF, and what it does is uncertain. Trimming removed 3 bases from V and 1 base from J, with 15 bases in between. This CDR3 has 16 residues. The CDR3 here is CASSHGWGRSQETQYF. The CDR3 nucleotides are TGCGCCAGCAGTCACGGGTGGGGGAGATCCCAAGAGACCCAGTACTTC.

The chain carries TRBV7-2 and TRBJ1-6; 8 bases agree with TRBD1. This CDR3 has 14 residues. Trimming at V came to 6 bases and at J to 9 bases, leaving 7 bases not matched to a gene. CDR1 and CDR2 from the germline V gene are SGHTA and FQGNSA. The CDR3, as DNA: TGTGCCAGCAGTCTGACAGGGGCTGGTTCACCCCTCCACTTT. This codes for CASSLTGAGSPLHF.

The genes are TRBV2 and TRBJ2-7; D is possibly TRBD1 or TRBD2 (5 bases each). The CDR3 is 14 amino acids. Deletions cut 6 bases from V and 0 bases from J, with 12 bases between. Germline V gives CDR1 SNHLY, CDR2 FYNNEI. The CDR3 bases are TGTGCCAGCAGGCCGGGACGGAGCTCCTACGAGCAGTACTTC. As protein: CASRPGRSSYEQYF.

V and J are TRBV5-1 and TRBJ1-1; D is ambiguous. Trimming pared 5 bases from V and 0 bases from J, leaving 14 bases between. The CDR3 sequence is 15 residues long. Germline V gives CDR1 SGHRS, CDR2 YFSETQ. The CDR3 coding sequence is TGCGCCAGCAGTTTGCTTACTACCATGAACACTGAAGCTTTCTTT. Protein sequence: CASSLLTTMNTEAFF. The full variable domain, in which reference TRBV5-1 and TRBJ1-1 provide the parts outside the CDR3, is KAGVTQTPRYLIKTRGQQVTLSCSPISGHRSVSWYQQTPGQGLQFLFEYFSETQRNKGNFPGRFSGRQFSNSRSEMNVSTLELGDSALYLCASSLLTTMNTEAFFGQGTRLTVV.

The chain is built from TRBV5-6 and TRBJ1-5, with 8 bases lining up with TRBD1. V lost 2 bases and J lost 7; bases outside the gene matches: 8. The CDR3 loop spans 15 amino acids. The germline V gene has CDR1 SGHDT and CDR2 YYEEEE. The CDR3 loop reads CASSFGPGQAQPQHF. The CDR3 coding sequence is TGTGCCAGCAGCTTCGGACCGGGACAGGCCCAGCCCCAGCATTTT.

This clone has only a few counts. The chain couples TRBV7-2 to TRBJ1-1; D ambiguous. V was shortened by 5 bases and J by 0 bases, with 16 bases between the two germline ends. Germline loops: CDR1 SGHTA, CDR2 FQGNSA. CDR3 size: 16 residues. The CDR3 region has the DNA TGTGCCAGCAGCCCGTCTCTACAGAGAATGAACACTGAAGCTTTCTTT. It encodes CASSPSLQRMNTEAFF.

The V and J genes are TRBV7-2 and TRBJ2-3; D gene uncertain. The CDR3 spans 14 residues. Trimming cost V 2 bases and J 4 bases, with 10 bases left between them. CDR1 SGHTA and CDR2 FQGNSA come from the germline V gene. In DNA, the CDR3 is TGTGCCAGCAGCTTAACACGGGCAGCAGATACGCAGTATTTT. This gives the protein CASSLTRAADTQYF.

In this sample, this clone turned up once. V and J are TRBV7-6 and TRBJ2-5; TRBD2 matches at 14 bases. Germline assignment: CDR1 SGHVS and CDR2 FNYEAQ. This CDR3 has 15 residues. The V and J ends lost 4 bases and 5 bases, in that order; junction bases with no gene match: 3. Written as DNA, the CDR3 is TGTGCCAGCAGCTCTCGGACTAGCGGGAGGGAGACCCAGTACTTC. As protein: CASSSRTSGRETQYF.

The chain joins TRBV20-1 to TRBJ2-3; possibly TRBD2 for D (7 bases). This CDR3 comprises 14 residues. Germline assignment: CDR1 DFQATT and CDR2 SNEGSKA (reference sequence). V lost 3 bases and J 8 bases, leaving 18 bases between the germline ends. Here the CDR3 DNA reads TGCAGTGCTAGTTTGGCGGGGGCCGGGGGTACGCAGTATTTT. Encoded protein: CSASLAGAGGTQYF.

The rearrangement links TRBV7-9 to TRBJ1-5, with a weak D call TRBD1 (5 bases). The CDR3 spans 19 residues. Germline CDR1 is SEHNR and CDR2 is FQNEAQ (reference sequence). Deletions cut 0 bases from V and 7 bases from J, with 25 bases between. CDR3 amino acids: CASSLAGVWGRGDRQPQHF. The DNA for the CDR3 is TGTGCCAGCAGCTTAGCCGGCGTCTGGGGAAGAGGGGACCGGCAGCCCCAGCATTTT.

J is TRBJ2-7 and V is TRBV2; D is perhaps TRBD1 or TRBD2 (6 bases each). The CDR3 contains 12 residues. With 9 bases removed from V and 3 bases from J, the gap between germline ends came to 12 bases. The germline V gene has CDR1 SNHLY and CDR2 FYNNEI. CDR3 region: CARGADYYEQYF. The DNA of the CDR3 is TGTGCCAGGGGGGCGGACTACTACGAGCAGTACTTC.

The chain has TRBV6-4 and TRBJ2-7, with 12 positions matching TRBD2. The CDR3 loop spans 15 amino acids. CDR1 and CDR2 (germline): MRHNA, SNTAGT. Losses at the gene ends were 6 bases for V and 3 bases for J; bases not matched to a gene: 6. The CDR3, as DNA: TGTGCCAGCAGCCCGACTAGCGGGGGCCTCTACGAGCAGTACTTC. Translation: CASSPTSGGLYEQYF.

This clone was counted once. This chain connects TRBV6-5 to TRBJ1-2; a possible D gene is TRBD1 (5 bases). Germline assignment: CDR1 MNHEY and CDR2 SVGAGI. This CDR3 has 13 amino acids. Trimming stripped 7 bases from V and 6 bases from J, with 15 bases between. The CDR3: CASTMGLPNGYTF. In nucleotides, the CDR3 is TGTGCCAGCACGATGGGACTGCCTAATGGCTACACCTTC.

The chain is built from TRBV7-9 and TRBJ1-5; the D is unclear. This CDR3 contains 12 residues. Germline V gene lookup returns CDR1 SEHNR and CDR2 FQNEAQ (reference sequence). Trimming took 3 bases from V and 7 from J, leaving 7 bases between them. The CDR3 DNA reads TGTGCCAGCAGCTTTGGCGGGCAGCCCCAGCATTTT. Amino acids: CASSFGGQPQHF. Together with reference TRBV7-9 and TRBJ1-5, the CDR3 gives the full variable domain: DTGVSQNPRHKITKRGQNVTFRCDPISEHNRLYWYRQTLGQGPEFLTYFQNEAQLEKSRLLSDRFSAERPKGSFSTLEIQRTEQGDSAMYLCASSFGGQPQHFGDGTRLSIL.

The chain joins TRBV3-1 (or the pseudogene TRBV3-2) to TRBJ2-2, with D perhaps given as TRBD1 or TRBD2 (5 bases each). The CDR3 spans 16 residues. The V gene lost 1 base and the J gene lost 5 bases, with 14 bases spanning the gap. Looked up from germline, CDR1 is LGHDT and CDR2 is YNNKEL (reference sequence). This CDR3 is CASSQARGAGTGELFF. In nucleotides, the CDR3 is TGTGCCAGCAGCCAAGCGAGGGGCGCTGGGACCGGGGAGCTGTTTTTT.

V is TRBV7-7 and J is TRBJ2-5, with a weak D call TRBD1 (7 bases). This CDR3 region has 17 residues. Germline-derived CDR1 and CDR2 are SSHAT and FNYEAQ (reference sequence). The V end was cut by 2 bases, the J end by 5 bases, with 21 bases between. In DNA, the CDR3 is TGTGCCAGCAGCTTAAACCCCAGGGGGTTTGGAGGGGAGACCCAGTACTTC. Its protein is CASSLNPRGFGGETQYF.

There are a few counts of this clone. The chain has TRBV11-2 and TRBJ1-1, with D tentatively TRBD1 (5 bases). The germline V gene has CDR1 SGHAT and CDR2 FQNNGV. This CDR3 spans 14 amino acids. V was cut by 5 bases and J by 11 bases, with 21 bases left in between. The CDR3 is CASSPRRYGTSAFF. CDR3 coding DNA: TGTGCCAGCAGCCCCCGAAGGTATGGGACGAGCGCTTTCTTT.

Comments on this clone: This specimen includes other DNA sequences encoding the same CDR3. CDR3 bases: TGCGCCAGCAGCCCGGGGACTGTCACAGATACGCAGTATTTT. Translated, it gives CASSPGTVTDTQYF. V gene TRBV5-1 combines with J gene TRBJ2-3; D is perhaps TRBD2 (6 bases). The germline V and J ends were trimmed by 4 bases and 2 bases, with 11 bases remaining between them. This CDR3 is 14 amino acids long. Germline CDR1 reads SGHRS; CDR2 reads YFSETQ.

V usage is TRBV3-1 (or the pseudogene TRBV3-2) and J usage is TRBJ2-1, with no clear D. The CDR3 loop spans 15 amino acids. CDR1 is LGHDT, CDR2 YNNKEL, per germline (reference sequence). The V gene lost 1 base and the J gene lost 0 bases, with 7 bases spanning the gap. The CDR3 nucleotides read TGTGCCAGCAGCCAAGTTTTGAACTCCTACAATGAGCAGTTCTTC. Its translation: CASSQVLNSYNEQFF.